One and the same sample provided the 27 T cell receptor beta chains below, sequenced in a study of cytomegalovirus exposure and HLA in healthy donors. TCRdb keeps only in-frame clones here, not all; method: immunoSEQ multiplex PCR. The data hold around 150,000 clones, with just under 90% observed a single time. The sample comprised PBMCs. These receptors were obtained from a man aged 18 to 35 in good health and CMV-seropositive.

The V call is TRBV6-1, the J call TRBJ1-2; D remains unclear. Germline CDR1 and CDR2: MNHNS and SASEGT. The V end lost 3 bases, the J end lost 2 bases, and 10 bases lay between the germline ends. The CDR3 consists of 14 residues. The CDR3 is CASSDVTENYGYTF. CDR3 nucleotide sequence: TGTGCCAGCAGTGATGTTACAGAGAACTATGGCTACACCTTC.

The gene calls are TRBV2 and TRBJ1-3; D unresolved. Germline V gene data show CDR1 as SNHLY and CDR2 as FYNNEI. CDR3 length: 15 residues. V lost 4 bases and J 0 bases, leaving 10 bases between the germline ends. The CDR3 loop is CASSVQVSSGNTIYF. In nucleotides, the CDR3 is TGTGCCAGCAGTGTTCAAGTTAGCTCTGGAAACACCATATATTTT. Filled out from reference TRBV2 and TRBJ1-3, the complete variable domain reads EPEVTQTPSHQVTQMGQEVILRCVPISNHLYFYWYRQILGQKVEFLVSFYNNEISEKSEIFDDQFSVERPDGSNFTLKIRSTKLEDSAMYFCASSVQVSSGNTIYFGEGSWLTVV.

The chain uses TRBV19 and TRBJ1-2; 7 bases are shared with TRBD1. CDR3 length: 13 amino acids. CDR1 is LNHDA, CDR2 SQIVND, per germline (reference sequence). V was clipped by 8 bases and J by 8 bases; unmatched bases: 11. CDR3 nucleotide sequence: TGTGCCAGTCATTCCGGGACAGTGCGAGGCTACACCTTC. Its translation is CASHSGTVRGYTF.

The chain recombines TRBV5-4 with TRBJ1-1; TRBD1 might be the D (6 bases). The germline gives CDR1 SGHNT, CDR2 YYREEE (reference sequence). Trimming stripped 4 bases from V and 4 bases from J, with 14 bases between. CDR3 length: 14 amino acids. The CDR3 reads CASSDERGTTEAFF. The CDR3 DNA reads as TGTGCCAGCAGCGATGAGAGGGGGACCACTGAAGCTTTCTTT.

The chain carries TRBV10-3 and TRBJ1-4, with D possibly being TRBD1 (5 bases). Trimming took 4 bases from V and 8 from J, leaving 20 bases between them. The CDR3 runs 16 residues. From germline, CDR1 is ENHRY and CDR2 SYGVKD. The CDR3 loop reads CAISAGEGRVGEKLFF. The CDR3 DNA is TGTGCCATCAGTGCGGGAGAAGGCAGGGTCGGCGAAAAACTGTTTTTT.

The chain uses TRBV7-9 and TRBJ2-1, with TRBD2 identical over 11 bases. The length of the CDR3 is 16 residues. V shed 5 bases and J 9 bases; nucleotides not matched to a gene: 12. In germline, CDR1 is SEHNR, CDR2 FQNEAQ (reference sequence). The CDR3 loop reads CASSIRDGGLAVEQFF. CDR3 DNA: TGTGCCAGCAGCATCCGTGACGGGGGACTAGCGGTTGAGCAGTTCTTC.

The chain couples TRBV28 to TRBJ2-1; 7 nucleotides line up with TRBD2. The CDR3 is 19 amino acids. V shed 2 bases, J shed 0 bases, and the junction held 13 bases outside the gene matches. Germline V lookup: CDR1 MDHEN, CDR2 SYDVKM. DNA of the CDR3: TGTGCCAGCAGTTTAGGATTTTTGGGGCGGGAGTTCTCCTACAATGAGCAGTTCTTC. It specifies CASSLGFLGREFSYNEQFF. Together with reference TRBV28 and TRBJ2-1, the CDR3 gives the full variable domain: DVKVTQSSRYLVKRTGEKVFLECVQDMDHENMFWYRQDPGLGLRLIYFSYDVKMKEKGDIPEGYSVSREKKERFSLILESASTNQTSMYLCASSLGFLGREFSYNEQFFGPGTRLTVL.

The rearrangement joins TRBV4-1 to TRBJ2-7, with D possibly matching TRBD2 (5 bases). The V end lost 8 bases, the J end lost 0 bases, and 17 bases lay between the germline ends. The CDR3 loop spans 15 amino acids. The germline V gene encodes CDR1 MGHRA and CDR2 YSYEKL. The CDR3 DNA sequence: TGCGCCAGCTCCCCGAGGGCCCTGAGCTCCTACGAGCAGTACTTC. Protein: CASSPRALSSYEQYF.

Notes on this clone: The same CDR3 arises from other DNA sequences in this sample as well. As DNA, the CDR3 is TGCAGTGCTTTAGACAATGAGCAGTTCTTC. It specifies CSALDNEQFF. This chain connects TRBV20-1 to TRBJ2-1; D uncertain. Looked up from germline, CDR1 is DFQATT and CDR2 is SNEGSKA (reference sequence). The CDR3 length is 10 residues. The V and J ends lost 5 bases and 5 bases respectively, with 4 bases between them.

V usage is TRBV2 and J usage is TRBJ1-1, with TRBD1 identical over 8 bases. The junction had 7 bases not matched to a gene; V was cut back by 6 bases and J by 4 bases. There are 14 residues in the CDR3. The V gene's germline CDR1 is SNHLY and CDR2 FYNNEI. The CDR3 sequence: CASSGQGVVTEAFF. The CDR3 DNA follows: TGTGCCAGCAGCGGACAGGGTGTGGTCACTGAAGCTTTCTTT.

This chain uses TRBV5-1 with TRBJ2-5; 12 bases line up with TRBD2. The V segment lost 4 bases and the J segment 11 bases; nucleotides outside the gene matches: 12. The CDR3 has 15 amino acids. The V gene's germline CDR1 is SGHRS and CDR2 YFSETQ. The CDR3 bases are TGCGCCAGCAGCCTCTCCTCTAGCGGGAGGGGGGGGCAGTACTTC. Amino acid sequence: CASSLSSSGRGGQYF.

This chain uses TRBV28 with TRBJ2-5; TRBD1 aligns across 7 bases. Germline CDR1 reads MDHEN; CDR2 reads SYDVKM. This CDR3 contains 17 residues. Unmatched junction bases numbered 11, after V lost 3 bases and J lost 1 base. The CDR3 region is CASSLDLTGVLQETQYF. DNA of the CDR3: TGTGCCAGCAGTTTGGACTTAACAGGGGTACTCCAAGAGACCCAGTACTTC.

In DNA form, the CDR3 reads TGTGCCAGCCAGCGGGAGCGGTACGAGCAGTACTTC. Encoded protein: CASQRERYEQYF. V is TRBV6-1 and J is TRBJ2-7, with 8 bases lining up with TRBD2. Per the germline V gene, CDR1 is MNHNS and CDR2 is SASEGT. V lost 8 bases to trimming and J lost 4 bases; unmatched junction nucleotides: 4. The CDR3 has 12 residues.

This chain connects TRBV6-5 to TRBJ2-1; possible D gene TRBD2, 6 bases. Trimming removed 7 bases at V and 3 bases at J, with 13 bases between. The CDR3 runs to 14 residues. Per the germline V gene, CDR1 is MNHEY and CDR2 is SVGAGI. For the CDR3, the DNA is TGTGCCAGCAAGCCGGAGGGGATCTACAATGAGCAGTTCTTC. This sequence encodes CASKPEGIYNEQFF.

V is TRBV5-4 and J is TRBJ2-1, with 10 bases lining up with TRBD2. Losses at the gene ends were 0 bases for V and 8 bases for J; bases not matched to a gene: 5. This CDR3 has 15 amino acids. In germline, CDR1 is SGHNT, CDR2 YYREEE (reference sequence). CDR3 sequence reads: CASSLEAGGGYEQFF. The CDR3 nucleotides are TGTGCCAGCAGCTTGGAAGCGGGAGGGGGCTATGAGCAGTTCTTC.

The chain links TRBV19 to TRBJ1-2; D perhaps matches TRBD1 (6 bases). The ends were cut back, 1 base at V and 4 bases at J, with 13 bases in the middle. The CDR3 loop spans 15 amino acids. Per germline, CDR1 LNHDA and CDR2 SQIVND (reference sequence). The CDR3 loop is CASSIATDSAYGYTF. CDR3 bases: TGTGCCAGTAGTATAGCCACGGACAGCGCCTATGGCTACACCTTC.

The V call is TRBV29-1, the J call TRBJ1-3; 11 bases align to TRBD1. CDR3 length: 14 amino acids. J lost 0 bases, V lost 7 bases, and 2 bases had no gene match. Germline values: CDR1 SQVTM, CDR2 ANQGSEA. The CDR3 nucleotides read TGCAGCGGGACAGGGGGCGACTCTGGAAACACCATATATTTT. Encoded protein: CSGTGGDSGNTIYF.

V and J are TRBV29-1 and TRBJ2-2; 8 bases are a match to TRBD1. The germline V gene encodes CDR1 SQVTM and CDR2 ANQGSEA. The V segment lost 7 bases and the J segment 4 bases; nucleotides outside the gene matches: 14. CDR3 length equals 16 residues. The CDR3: CSAETGAEGGTGELFF. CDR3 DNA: TGCAGCGCTGAGACAGGGGCCGAAGGTGGCACCGGGGAGCTGTTTTTT.

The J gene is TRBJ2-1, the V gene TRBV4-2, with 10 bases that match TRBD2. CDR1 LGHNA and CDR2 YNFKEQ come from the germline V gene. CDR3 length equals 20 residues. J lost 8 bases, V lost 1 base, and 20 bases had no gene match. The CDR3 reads CASSQVGLAGVSLSGDEQFF. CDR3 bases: TGTGCCAGCAGCCAAGTGGGTCTAGCGGGAGTAAGTCTCTCAGGCGATGAGCAGTTCTTC.

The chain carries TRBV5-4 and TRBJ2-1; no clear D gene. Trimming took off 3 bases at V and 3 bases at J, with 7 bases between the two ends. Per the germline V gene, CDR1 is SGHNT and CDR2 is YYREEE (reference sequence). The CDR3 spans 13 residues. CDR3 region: CASSSVDYNEQFF. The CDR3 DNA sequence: TGTGCCAGCAGCTCGGTAGACTACAATGAGCAGTTCTTC.

The CDR3 spells CASSLGDFPTDTQYF. CDR3 nucleotides: TGTGCCAGCAGCTTAGGGGACTTCCCCACAGATACGCAGTATTTT. V and J are TRBV7-3 and TRBJ2-3; D possibly corresponds to TRBD2 (6 bases). The V gene's germline CDR1 is SGHTA and CDR2 FQGTGA. V was trimmed by 2 bases and J by 2 bases, leaving 11 bases between them. The CDR3 runs 15 residues.

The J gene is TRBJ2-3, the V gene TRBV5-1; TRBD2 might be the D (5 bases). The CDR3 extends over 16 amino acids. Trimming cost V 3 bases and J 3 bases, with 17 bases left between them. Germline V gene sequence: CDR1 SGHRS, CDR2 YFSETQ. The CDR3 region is CASSSTLGIWTDTQYF. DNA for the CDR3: TGCGCCAGCAGCTCCACACTAGGGATTTGGACAGATACGCAGTATTTT.

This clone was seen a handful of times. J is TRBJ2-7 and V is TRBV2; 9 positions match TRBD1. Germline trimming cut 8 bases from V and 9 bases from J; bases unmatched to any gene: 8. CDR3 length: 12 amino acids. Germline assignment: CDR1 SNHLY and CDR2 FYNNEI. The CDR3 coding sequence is TGTGCCAGCCAGGGACAGGGTGGAAGGCAGTACTTC. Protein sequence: CASQGQGGRQYF.

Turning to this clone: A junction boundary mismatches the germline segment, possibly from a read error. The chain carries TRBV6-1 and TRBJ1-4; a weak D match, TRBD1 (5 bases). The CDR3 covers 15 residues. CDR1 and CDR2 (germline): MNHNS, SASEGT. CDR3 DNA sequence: TGTGCCAGCAGTGAGGCCGACAGTACCCCTGAAAAATTGTTTTTT. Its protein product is CASSEADSTPEKLFF.

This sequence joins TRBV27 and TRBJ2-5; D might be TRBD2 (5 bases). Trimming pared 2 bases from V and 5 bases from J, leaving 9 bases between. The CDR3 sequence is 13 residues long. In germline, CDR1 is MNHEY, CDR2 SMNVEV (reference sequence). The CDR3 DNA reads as TGTGCCAGCAGTTTAACCGGGGTGGAGACCCAGTACTTC. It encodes CASSLTGVETQYF.

The CDR3 loop reads CASGVGTSGLNEQFF. CDR3 DNA sequence: TGCGCCAGCGGAGTCGGGACTAGCGGCCTCAATGAGCAGTTCTTC. The V and J genes are TRBV4-1 and TRBJ2-1; 11 bases agree with TRBD2. The CDR3 covers 15 residues. CDR1 and CDR2 (germline): MGHRA, YSYEKL. With 8 bases clipped from V and 6 bases from J, the junction kept 9 bases outside the gene matches.

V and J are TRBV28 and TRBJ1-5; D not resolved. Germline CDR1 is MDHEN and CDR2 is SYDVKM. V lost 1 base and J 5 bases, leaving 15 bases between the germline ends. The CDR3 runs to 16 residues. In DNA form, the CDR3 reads TGTGCCAGCAGTTTATACGAGTCTCGGGGATATCAGCCCCAGCATTTT. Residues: CASSLYESRGYQPQHF.